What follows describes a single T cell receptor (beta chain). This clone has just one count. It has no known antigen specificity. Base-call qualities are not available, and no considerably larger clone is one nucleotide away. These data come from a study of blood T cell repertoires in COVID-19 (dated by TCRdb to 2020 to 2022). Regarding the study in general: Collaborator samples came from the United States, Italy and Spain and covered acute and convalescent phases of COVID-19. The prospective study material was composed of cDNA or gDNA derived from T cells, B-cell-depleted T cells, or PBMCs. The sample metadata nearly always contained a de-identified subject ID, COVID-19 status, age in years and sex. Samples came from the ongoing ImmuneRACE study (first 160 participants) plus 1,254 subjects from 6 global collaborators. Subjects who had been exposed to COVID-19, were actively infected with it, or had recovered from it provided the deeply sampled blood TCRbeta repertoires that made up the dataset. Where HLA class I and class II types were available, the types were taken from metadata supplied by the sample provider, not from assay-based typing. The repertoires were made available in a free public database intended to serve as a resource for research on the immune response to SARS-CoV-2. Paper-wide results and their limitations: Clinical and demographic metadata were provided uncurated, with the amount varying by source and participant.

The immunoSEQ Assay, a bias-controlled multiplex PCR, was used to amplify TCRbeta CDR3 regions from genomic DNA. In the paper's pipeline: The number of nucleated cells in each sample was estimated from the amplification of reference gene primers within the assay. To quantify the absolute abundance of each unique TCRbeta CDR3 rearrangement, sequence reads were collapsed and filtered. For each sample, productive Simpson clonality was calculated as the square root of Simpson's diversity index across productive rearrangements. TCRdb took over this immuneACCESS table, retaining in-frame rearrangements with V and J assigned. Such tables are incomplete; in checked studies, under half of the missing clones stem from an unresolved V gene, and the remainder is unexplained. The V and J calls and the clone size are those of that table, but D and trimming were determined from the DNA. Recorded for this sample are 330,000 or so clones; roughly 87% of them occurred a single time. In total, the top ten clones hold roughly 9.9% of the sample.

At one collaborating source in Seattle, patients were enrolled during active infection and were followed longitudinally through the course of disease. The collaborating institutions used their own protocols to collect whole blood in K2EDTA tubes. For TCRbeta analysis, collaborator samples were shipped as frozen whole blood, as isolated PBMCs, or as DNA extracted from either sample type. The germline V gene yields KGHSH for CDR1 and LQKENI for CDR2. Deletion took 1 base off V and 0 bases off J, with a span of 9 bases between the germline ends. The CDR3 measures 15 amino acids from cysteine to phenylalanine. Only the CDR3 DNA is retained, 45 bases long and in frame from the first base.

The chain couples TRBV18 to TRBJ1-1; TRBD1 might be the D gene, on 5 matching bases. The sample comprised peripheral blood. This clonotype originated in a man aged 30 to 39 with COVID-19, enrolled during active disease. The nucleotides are TGTGCCAGCTCACCACGGGGCCCCGTGAACACTGAAGCTTTCTTT. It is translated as CASSPRGPVNTEAFF.